This entry lists 18 T cell receptor beta chains sequenced from one sample in a study of molecular identifiers for immune sequencing clone quantification (dated by TCRdb to the late 2010s). The library was prepared using PCR. Instrument used: Illumina HiSeq 4000. TCRdb reprocessing: public reads trimmed at Q25 with fastp, clones called with MiXCR, in-frame beta chains kept. Under each unique CDR3 protein, matching rows form one entry showing the most common genes and DNA. The sample contains 250,000 to 350,000 distinct CDR3 sequences, around a fifth of them found a single time. Under 0.95% of the sample goes to the ten largest clones. The specimen was naive CD8+ T cells from blood, with Jurkat cell RNA spiked in. This specimen's cell subset or site label, per the study, means: FACS-sorted CD8+CD4-CCR7+CD45RA+ naive T cells. The source is a human donor in good health. Some libraries in this study had Jurkat cell RNA spiked in.

About this clonotype: This may arise from a read error, as a much more abundant clone is one base away. This chain joins TRBV5-1 and TRBJ2-4; the D is unclear. This CDR3 is 14 amino acids long. The germline V gene has CDR1 SGHRS and CDR2 YFSETQ. The CDR3 sequence: CASSSTDPKNIRYF. CDR3 nucleotides: TGCGCCAGCAGCTCAACGGACCCCAAAAACATTCGGTACTTC. Complete variable domain (other parts from reference TRBV5-1 and TRBJ2-4): KAGVTQTPRYLIKTRGQQVTLSCSPISGHRSVSWYQQTPGQGLQFLFEYFSETQRNKGNFPGRFSGRQFSNSRSEMNVSTLELGDSALYLCASSSTDPKNIRYFGAGTRLSVL.

This clonotype came up many times. The chain links TRBV2 to TRBJ2-2, with 13 bases aligning to TRBD2. CDR1 is SNHLY, CDR2 FYNNEI, per germline. Trimming cost V 2 bases and J 0 bases; bases outside gene matches: 9. The CDR3 covers 20 residues. CDR3 coding DNA: TGTGCCAGCAGTGAAACCGGGACTAGCGGGAAACCTGCGAACACCGGGGAGCTGTTTTTT. It codes for CASSETGTSGKPANTGELFF.

This clonotype was counted ten times or more. The CDR3 protein is CASSLLSRLAVHNEQFF. The CDR3 DNA follows: TGTGCCAGCAGCTTGTTATCTAGACTAGCGGTTCACAATGAGCAGTTCTTC. The chain has TRBV11-2 and TRBJ2-1, with TRBD2 matching over 9 bases. The ends lost 3 bases at V and 5 bases at J; junction bases unmatched: 11. The germline CDR1 and CDR2 sequences are SGHAT and FQNNGV. The CDR3 length is 17 residues.

For this clonotype: At one boundary the junction diverges from the germline segment, which might be a read error. The CDR3 coding sequence is TGTGCCAGCACCCCAGGTCCGACCAACTCTGGAAACGCCATATATTTT. The encoded protein is CASTPGPTNSGNAIYF. V usage is TRBV7-9 and J usage is TRBJ1-3; D is unclear. Germline-derived CDR1 and CDR2 are SEHNR and FQNEAQ (reference sequence). CDR3 size: 16 residues.

Many counts were recorded for this clonotype. Here the CDR3 DNA reads TGCAGTGCTAGACCCGGAGACCCGTCCTACGAGCAGTACTTC. It encodes CSARPGDPSYEQYF. The chain has TRBV20-1 and TRBJ2-7; the D is unclear. V lost 2 bases, J lost 1 base, and 12 bases lay in between. Germline V gene lookup returns CDR1 DFQATT and CDR2 SNEGSKA (reference sequence). The CDR3 has 14 residues.

This clonotype was detected ten times or more. This rearrangement joins TRBV13 to TRBJ2-3; perhaps D is TRBD1 or TRBD2 (7 bases each). The CDR3 sequence is 18 residues long. CDR1 is PRHDT and CDR2 is FYEKMQ in the germline V gene (reference sequence). V lost 5 bases and J 3 bases, leaving 24 bases between the germline ends. CDR3 sequence reads: CASSPGGGAPKETDTQYF. The CDR3 bases are TGTGCCAGCAGCCCAGGGGGGGGAGCCCCTAAGGAGACAGATACGCAGTATTTT. Looking up the rest from reference TRBV13 and TRBJ2-3 gives the full variable domain: AAGVIQSPRHLIKEKRETATLKCYPIPRHDTVYWYQQGPGQDPQFLISFYEKMQSDKGSIPDRFSAQQFSDYHSELNMSSLELGDSALYFCASSPGGGAPKETDTQYFGPGTRLTVL.

This clonotype was detected ten times or more. The chain employs TRBV16 and TRBJ2-7; TRBD1 agrees at 8 bases. V was pared by 4 bases and J by 3 bases, with 8 bases of the junction left unmatched. CDR3 length: 15 amino acids. Germline V gene sequence: CDR1 KGHSY, CDR2 FQNENV. CDR3 DNA: TGTGCCAGCAGCCCGGAGACAGGGGCCAGCTACGAGCAGTACTTC. It codes for CASSPETGASYEQYF.

In its sample, this clonotype was seen many times. The gene calls are TRBV7-9 and TRBJ2-7; 9 bases fit TRBD2. The CDR3 is 15 amino acids. V was clipped by 1 base and J by 4 bases; unmatched bases: 5. CDR1 and CDR2 (germline): SEHNR, FQNEAQ (reference sequence). As DNA, the CDR3 is TGTGCCAGCAGCTTAGACAGCGGGAGGAAGTACGAGCAGTACTTC. It encodes CASSLDSGRKYEQYF.

This clonotype turned up a few times. The chain combines TRBV12-3 or TRBV12-4 with TRBJ1-4, with TRBD1 as a possible D gene (5 bases). Deletions cut 6 bases from V and 6 bases from J, with 17 bases between. There are 15 residues in the CDR3. CDR3 protein: CASSRREDIYEKLFF. CDR3 bases: TGTGCCAGCAGCCGGCGGGAGGACATATATGAAAAACTGTTTTTT.

Many counts were recorded for this clonotype. V usage is TRBV28 and J usage is TRBJ1-1; TRBD1 agrees at 9 bases. J gave up 11 bases and V 6 bases, and 16 bases lay outside the gene matches. Germline V gene sequence: CDR1 MDHEN, CDR2 SYDVKM. This CDR3 is 15 amino acids long. For the CDR3, the DNA is TGTGCCAGCAGCAAAAGAGGAGACTACAGGGGGCGGGCTTTCTTT. Translating it yields CASSKRGDYRGRAFF.

On this clonotype: A much more abundant neighbour one base away suggests this may be a read error. The chain recombines TRBV7-9 with TRBJ2-5; weak D call: TRBD1 (5 bases). Germline V lookup: CDR1 SEHNR, CDR2 FQNEAQ (reference sequence). The CDR3 runs 14 residues. CDR3 region: CAGSSTAYQETQYF. In nucleotides, the CDR3 is TGTGCCGGCAGCTCGACAGCGTACCAAGAGACCCAGTACTTC.

This chain joins TRBV28 and TRBJ1-6; unclear D gene. V lost 7 bases and J lost 0, with 10 bases in between. This CDR3 contains 15 residues. Germline CDR1 and CDR2: MDHEN and SYDVKM. The CDR3 region is CASNPRSSYNSPLHF. CDR3 DNA sequence: TGTGCCAGCAACCCCAGGAGCTCCTATAATTCACCCCTCCACTTT.

This clonotype was counted a few times. This sequence joins TRBV27 and TRBJ2-1, with TRBD2 matching 9 bases. Losses at the gene ends were 4 bases for V and 2 bases for J; bases not matched to a gene: 12. The germline CDR1 and CDR2 sequences are MNHEY and SMNVEV (reference sequence). CDR3 length: 18 residues. The CDR3 reads CASSSDLVAGVTYNEQFF. DNA for the CDR3: TGTGCCAGCAGTTCCGATTTGGTAGCGGGAGTGACCTACAATGAGCAGTTCTTC.

This clonotype was picked up many times. The CDR3 nucleotides read TGTGCCAGCAGTCAAACAGGGGACTCTGGAAACACCATATATTTT. This sequence encodes CASSQTGDSGNTIYF. This chain uses TRBV9 with TRBJ1-3; 7 bases are a match to TRBD1. V shed 5 bases, J shed 0 bases, and the junction held 5 bases outside the gene matches. The CDR3 is made up of 15 amino acids. Germline V CDR1 and CDR2: SGDLS, YYNGEE.

This clonotype was counted ten times or more. This chain uses TRBV30 with TRBJ2-2; D unresolved. The CDR3 sequence is 14 residues long. Trimming left V 2 bases short and J 0 bases short, with 7 bases between. Germline V gene sequence: CDR1 GTSNPN, CDR2 SVGIG (reference sequence). As DNA, the CDR3 is TGTGCCTGGAGTTGGCTAGCGAACACCGGGGAGCTGTTTTTT. Protein: CAWSWLANTGELFF.

Of note for this clonotype: A much larger clone sits a single nucleotide away, making a read error possible. The conserved phenylalanine or tryptophan is not found at the CDR3 terminus, so this likely reflects a read error. The chain joins TRBV14 to TRBJ2-4; D remains ambiguous. Trimming left V 4 bases short and J 0 bases short, with 7 bases between. CDR3 length: 14 residues. Per the germline V gene, CDR1 is SGHDN and CDR2 is FVKESK. The CDR3 DNA reads TGTGCCAGCAGCCCTACATTAGCCAAAAACATTCAGTACCTC. Residues: CASSPTLAKNIQYL.

Comments on this clonotype: This may stem from a read error, because a much larger clone lies one nucleotide away. This chain links TRBV20-1 with TRBJ2-7; 7 bases are shared with TRBD2. Looked up from germline, CDR1 is DFQATT and CDR2 is SNEGSKA (reference sequence). The CDR3 runs to 15 residues. V trimming: 0 bases; J trimming: 4 bases; junction bases outside the gene matches: 9. CDR3 DNA: TGCAGTGCTAGAGATGTTGGGACTAATATGTACGAGCAGTACTTC. Its protein product is CSARDVGTNMYEQYF.

A note on this clonotype: A much larger clone differs from this one at a single base, so this may be a read error. V and J are TRBV24-1 and TRBJ2-1; D is undetermined. The length of the CDR3 is 13 residues. Germline V lookup: CDR1 KGHDR, CDR2 SFDVKD. The CDR3 bases are TGTGCCACCAGTGATTTGCGCGTGGATGAGCGGTTCTTC. This sequence encodes CATSDLRVDERFF.